This passage covers 8 T cell receptor beta chains from one sample sequenced in a study of regulatory T cells in long-lasting Graves disease. With iRepertoire HTBI primers and Arm-PCR of CDR3 regions, TCR beta libraries were built. MiXCR, applied by TCRdb to the multiplex PCR reads, yields one record per CDR3 protein. The table has approximately 380,000 distinct CDR3 sequences, less than 25% seen once. Noted time point: persistent/refractory GD, antithyroid drugs over 5 years with positive TRAb. Preparation of the TCR library used RNA extracted from PBMCs. The material was peripheral blood mononuclear cells (PBMCs), obtained when the disease was refractory, from a patient treated with antithyroid drugs. Receptors were obtained from a female donor with Graves disease.

A few counts support this clonotype. V usage is TRBV6-2 or TRBV6-3 and J usage is TRBJ2-5; weak D call: TRBD2 (5 bases). The V end was cut by 2 bases, the J end by 2 bases, with 12 bases between. This CDR3 contains 15 residues. Germline V gene sequence: CDR1 MNHEY, CDR2 SVGEGT. The DNA for the CDR3 is TGTGCCAGCAGTTACGATCTCTGGGAGCAAGAGACCCAGTACTTC. Protein sequence: CASSYDLWEQETQYF.

This clonotype was seen many times. The J gene is TRBJ2-2, the V gene TRBV28; 8 positions match TRBD1. Germline-derived CDR1 and CDR2 are MDHEN and SYDVKM. V shed 5 bases and J 0 bases; nucleotides not matched to a gene: 20. The CDR3 is made up of 21 amino acids. CDR3 residues: CASSRRTTAGGDTPNTGELFF. CDR3 in DNA: TGTGCCAGCAGTCGGCGAACCACCGCAGGGGGCGATACTCCGAACACCGGGGAGCTGTTTTTT.

This clonotype was seen many times. The gene calls are TRBV7-9 and TRBJ1-2; maybe TRBD1 (5 bases). Germline CDR1 SEHNR, CDR2 FQNEAQ (reference sequence). V was shortened by 6 bases and J by 3 bases, with 11 bases between the two germline ends. The CDR3 consists of 13 residues. The CDR3 DNA sequence: TGTGCCAGCAGTCCAGGGTCCTACTATGGCTACACCTTC. Residues: CASSPGSYYGYTF.

The chain uses TRBV7-3 and TRBJ2-2, with a tentative D call TRBD1 (5 bases). The CDR3 extends over 14 amino acids. Germline V gene lookup returns CDR1 SGHTA and CDR2 FQGTGA. Trimming shortened V by 0 bases and J by 7 bases, and 9 bases separated the two germline ends. CDR3 in DNA: TGTGCCAGCAGCTTAACGGGGCCCAACGGGGAGCTGTTTTTT. As protein: CASSLTGPNGELFF.

The chain couples TRBV7-2 to TRBJ2-2; D is uncertain. The CDR3 consists of 16 residues. V was pared by 1 base and J by 7 bases, with 16 bases between. The germline gives CDR1 SGHTA, CDR2 FQGNSA. The CDR3 loop reads CASSLVAVTGGGELFF. The CDR3 DNA reads as TGTGCCAGCAGCTTAGTCGCGGTAACTGGTGGCGGGGAGCTGTTTTTT.

This chain connects TRBV6-1 to TRBJ1-2; D gene ambiguous. This CDR3 contains 14 residues. In germline, CDR1 is MNHNS, CDR2 SASEGT. Trimming stripped 8 bases from V and 5 bases from J, with 18 bases between. The CDR3 nucleotides read TGTGCCAGCCTACGGACGGAAGCCTCTTATGGCTACACCTTC. Translated: CASLRTEASYGYTF.

This clonotype was seen a few times. V is TRBV18 and J is TRBJ2-5; 7 bases align to TRBD2. The germline V gene encodes CDR1 KGHSH and CDR2 LQKENI. This CDR3 spans 14 amino acids. J was trimmed by 3 bases and V by 6 bases; bases with no gene match: 7. The DNA for the CDR3 is TGTGCCAGCTCGCCTACTAGCGCCAAAGAGACCCAGTACTTC. Translating it yields CASSPTSAKETQYF.

In its sample, this clonotype was seen a few times. The rearrangement links TRBV11-2 to TRBJ2-4; 8 bases agree with TRBD2. Germline lookup yields CDR1 SGHAT and CDR2 FQNNGV. CDR3 length: 17 amino acids. V lost 5 bases and J lost 2; bases outside the gene matches: 11. This chain's CDR3 is CASSRGGTPWSKNIQYF. The CDR3 DNA sequence: TGTGCCAGCAGCCGGGGGGGGACCCCCTGGTCCAAAAACATTCAGTACTTC.